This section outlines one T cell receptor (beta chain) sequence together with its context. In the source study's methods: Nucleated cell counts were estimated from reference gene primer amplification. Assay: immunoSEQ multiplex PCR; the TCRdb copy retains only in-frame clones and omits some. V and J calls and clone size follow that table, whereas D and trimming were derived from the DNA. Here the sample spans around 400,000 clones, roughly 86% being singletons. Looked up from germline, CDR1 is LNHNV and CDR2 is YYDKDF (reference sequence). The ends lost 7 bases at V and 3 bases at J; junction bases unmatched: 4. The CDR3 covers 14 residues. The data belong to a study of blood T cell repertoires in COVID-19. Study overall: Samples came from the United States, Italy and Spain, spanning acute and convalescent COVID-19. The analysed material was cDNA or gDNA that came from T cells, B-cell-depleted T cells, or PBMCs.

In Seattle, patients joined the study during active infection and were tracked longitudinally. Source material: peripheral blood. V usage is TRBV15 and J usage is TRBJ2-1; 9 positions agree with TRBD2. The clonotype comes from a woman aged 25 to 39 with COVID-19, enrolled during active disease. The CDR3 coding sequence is TGTGCCACCACACGCGGGAGGGGCTACAATGAGCAGTTCTTC. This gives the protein CATTRGRGYNEQFF.